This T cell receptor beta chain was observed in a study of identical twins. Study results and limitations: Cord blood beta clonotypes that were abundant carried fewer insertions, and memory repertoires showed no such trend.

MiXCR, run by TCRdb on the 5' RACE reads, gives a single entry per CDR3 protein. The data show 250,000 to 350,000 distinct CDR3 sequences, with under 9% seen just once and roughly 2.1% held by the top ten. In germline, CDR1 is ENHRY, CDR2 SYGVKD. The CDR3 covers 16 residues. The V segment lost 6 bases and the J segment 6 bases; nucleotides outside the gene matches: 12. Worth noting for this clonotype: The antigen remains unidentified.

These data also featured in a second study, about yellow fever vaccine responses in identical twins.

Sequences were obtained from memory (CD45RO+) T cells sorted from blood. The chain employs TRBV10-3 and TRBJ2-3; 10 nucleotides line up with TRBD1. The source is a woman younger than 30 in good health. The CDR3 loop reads CAIRRNRTGGVDTQYF. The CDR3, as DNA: TGTGCCATCAGACGGAACCGGACAGGGGGTGTTGATACGCAGTATTTT.